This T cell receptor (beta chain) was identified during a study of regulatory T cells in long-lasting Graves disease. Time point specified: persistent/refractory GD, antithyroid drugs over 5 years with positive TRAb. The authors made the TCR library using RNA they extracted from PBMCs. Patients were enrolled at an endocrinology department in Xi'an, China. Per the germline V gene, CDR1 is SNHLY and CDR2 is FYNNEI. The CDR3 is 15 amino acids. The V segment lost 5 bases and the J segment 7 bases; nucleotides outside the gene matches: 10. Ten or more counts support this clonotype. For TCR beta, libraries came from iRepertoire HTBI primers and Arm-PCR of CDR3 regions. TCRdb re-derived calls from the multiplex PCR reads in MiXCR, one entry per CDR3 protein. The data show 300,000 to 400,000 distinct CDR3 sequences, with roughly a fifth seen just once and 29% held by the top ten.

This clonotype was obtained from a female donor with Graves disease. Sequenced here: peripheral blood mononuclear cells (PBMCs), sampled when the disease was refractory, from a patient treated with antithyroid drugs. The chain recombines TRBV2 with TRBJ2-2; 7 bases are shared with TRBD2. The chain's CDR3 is CASSSGGLGGGELFF. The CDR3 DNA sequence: TGTGCCAGCAGTTCCGGAGGACTAGGAGGCGGGGAGCTGTTTTTT.